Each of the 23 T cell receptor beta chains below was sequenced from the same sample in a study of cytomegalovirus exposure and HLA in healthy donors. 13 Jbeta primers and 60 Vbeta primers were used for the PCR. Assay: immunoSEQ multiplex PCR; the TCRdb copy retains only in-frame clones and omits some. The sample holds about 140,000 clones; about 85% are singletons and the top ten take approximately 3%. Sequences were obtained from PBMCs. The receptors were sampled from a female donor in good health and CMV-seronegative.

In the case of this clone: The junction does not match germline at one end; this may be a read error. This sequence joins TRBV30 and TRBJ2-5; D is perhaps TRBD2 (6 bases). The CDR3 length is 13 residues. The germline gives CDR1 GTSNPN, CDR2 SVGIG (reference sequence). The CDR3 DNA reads TGTGCCTGGAGTCCTACGCCTTTGGGGGGTGTGAACTTC. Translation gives CAWSPTPLGGVNF.

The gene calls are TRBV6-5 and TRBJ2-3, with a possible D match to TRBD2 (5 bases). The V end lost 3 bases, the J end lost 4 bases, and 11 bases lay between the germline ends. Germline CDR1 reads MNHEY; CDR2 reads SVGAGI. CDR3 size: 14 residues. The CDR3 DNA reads TGTGCCAGCAGTTATGGAGGTGTCGCAGATACGCAGTATTTT. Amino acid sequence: CASSYGGVADTQYF.

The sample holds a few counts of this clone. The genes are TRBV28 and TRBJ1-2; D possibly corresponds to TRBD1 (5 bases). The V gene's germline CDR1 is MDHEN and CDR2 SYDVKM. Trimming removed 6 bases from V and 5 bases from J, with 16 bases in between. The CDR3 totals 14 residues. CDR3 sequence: CASRAAGLGYGYTF. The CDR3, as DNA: TGTGCCAGCAGGGCCGCGGGGCTAGGGTATGGCTACACCTTC.

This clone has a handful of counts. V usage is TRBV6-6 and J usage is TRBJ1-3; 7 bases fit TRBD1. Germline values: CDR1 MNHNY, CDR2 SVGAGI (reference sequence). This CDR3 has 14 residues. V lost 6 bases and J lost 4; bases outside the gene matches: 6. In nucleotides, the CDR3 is TGTGCCAGCAGCCCTCGAGGGGGCGGAAACACCATATATTTT. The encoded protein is CASSPRGGGNTIYF.

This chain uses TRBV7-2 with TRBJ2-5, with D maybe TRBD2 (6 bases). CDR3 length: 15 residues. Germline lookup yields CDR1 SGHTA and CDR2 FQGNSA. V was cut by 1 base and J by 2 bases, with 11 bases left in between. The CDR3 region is CASSLGRGPQETQYF. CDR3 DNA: TGTGCCAGCAGCTTAGGGCGGGGACCACAAGAGACCCAGTACTTC. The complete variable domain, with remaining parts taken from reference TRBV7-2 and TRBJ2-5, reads GAGVSQSPSNKVTEKGKDVELRCDPISGHTALYWYRQSLGQGLEFLIYFQGNSAPDKSGLPSDRFSAERTGGSVSTLTIQRTQQEDSAVYLCASSLGRGPQETQYFGPGTRLLVL.

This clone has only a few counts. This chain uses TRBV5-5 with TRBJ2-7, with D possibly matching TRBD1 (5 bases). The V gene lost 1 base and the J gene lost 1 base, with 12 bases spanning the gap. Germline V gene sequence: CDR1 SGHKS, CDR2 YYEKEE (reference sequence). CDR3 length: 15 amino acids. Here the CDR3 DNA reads TGTGCCAGCAGCTTGTCCGACAGAGGATCCTACGAGCAGTACTTC. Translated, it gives CASSLSDRGSYEQYF.

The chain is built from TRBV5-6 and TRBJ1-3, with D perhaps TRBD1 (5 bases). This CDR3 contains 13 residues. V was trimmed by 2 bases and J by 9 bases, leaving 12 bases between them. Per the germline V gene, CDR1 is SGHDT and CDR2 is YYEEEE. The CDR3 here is CASSLSPQGTIYF. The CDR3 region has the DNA TGTGCCAGCAGCTTATCCCCCCAGGGCACCATATATTTT.

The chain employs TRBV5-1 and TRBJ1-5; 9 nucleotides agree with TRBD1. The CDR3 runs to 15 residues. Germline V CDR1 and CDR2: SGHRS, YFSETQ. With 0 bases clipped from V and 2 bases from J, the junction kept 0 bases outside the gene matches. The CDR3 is CASSLGTGGNQPQHF. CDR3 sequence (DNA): TGCGCCAGCAGCTTGGGGACAGGGGGCAATCAGCCCCAGCATTTT.

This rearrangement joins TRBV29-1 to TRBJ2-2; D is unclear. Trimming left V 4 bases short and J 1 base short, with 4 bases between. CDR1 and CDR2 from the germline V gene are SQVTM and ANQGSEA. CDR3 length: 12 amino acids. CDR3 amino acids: CSVALNTGELFF. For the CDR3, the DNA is TGCAGCGTTGCTCTGAACACCGGGGAGCTGTTTTTT.

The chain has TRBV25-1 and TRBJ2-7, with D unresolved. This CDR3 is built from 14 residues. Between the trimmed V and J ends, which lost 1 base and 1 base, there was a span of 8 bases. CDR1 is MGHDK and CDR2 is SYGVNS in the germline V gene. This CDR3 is CASSEFGESYEQYF. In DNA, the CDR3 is TGTGCCAGCAGTGAATTTGGAGAATCCTACGAGCAGTACTTC.

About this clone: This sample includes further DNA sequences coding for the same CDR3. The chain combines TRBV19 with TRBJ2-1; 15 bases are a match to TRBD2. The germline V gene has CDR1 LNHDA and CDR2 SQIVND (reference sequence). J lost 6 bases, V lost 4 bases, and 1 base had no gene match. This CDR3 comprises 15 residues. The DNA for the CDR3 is TGTGCCAGTAGTAAGGGACTAGCGGGAGGCAATGAGCAGTTCTTC. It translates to CASSKGLAGGNEQFF.

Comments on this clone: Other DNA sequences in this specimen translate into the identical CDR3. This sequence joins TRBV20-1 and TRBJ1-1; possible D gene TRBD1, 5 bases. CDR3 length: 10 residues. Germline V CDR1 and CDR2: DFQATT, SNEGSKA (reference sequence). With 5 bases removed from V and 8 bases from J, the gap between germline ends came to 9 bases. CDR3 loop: CSAGGTEAFF. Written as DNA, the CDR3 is TGCAGTGCTGGCGGGACGGAAGCTTTCTTT.

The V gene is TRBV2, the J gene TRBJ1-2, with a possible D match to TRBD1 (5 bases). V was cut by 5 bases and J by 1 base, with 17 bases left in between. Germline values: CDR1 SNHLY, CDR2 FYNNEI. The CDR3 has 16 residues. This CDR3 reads CASSIETGDFNYGYTF. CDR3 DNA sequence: TGTGCCAGCAGTATCGAGACGGGGGATTTTAACTATGGCTACACCTTC.

CDR3 coding DNA: TGTGCCAGCAGCTTGGCGGGGACTAGCGGGAGAGATACGCAGTATTTT. This gives the protein CASSLAGTSGRDTQYF. The J gene is TRBJ2-3, the V gene TRBV7-2; 14 bases agree with TRBD2. V shed 3 bases, J shed 5 bases, and the junction held 4 bases outside the gene matches. CDR1 SGHTA and CDR2 FQGNSA come from the germline V gene. This CDR3 is 16 amino acids long. Full variable domain (outside the CDR3, taken from reference TRBV7-2 and TRBJ2-3): GAGVSQSPSNKVTEKGKDVELRCDPISGHTALYWYRQSLGQGLEFLIYFQGNSAPDKSGLPSDRFSAERTGGSVSTLTIQRTQQEDSAVYLCASSLAGTSGRDTQYFGPGTRLTVL.

The CDR3 sequence is CAWSPGQGAEGYTF. Written as DNA, the CDR3 is TGTGCCTGGAGTCCGGGACAGGGGGCGGAAGGCTACACCTTC. This chain uses TRBV30 with TRBJ1-2, with TRBD1 matching over 12 bases. V was clipped by 2 bases and J by 8 bases; unmatched bases: 6. This CDR3 is built from 14 residues. Germline CDR1 GTSNPN, CDR2 SVGIG (reference sequence).

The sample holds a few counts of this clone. In DNA form, the CDR3 reads TGTGCCAGCAGCCGGACTAGCGGGACAGATACGCAGTATTTT. Protein sequence: CASSRTSGTDTQYF. V gene TRBV7-9 combines with J gene TRBJ2-3; TRBD2 aligns across 11 bases. J gave up 3 bases and V 5 bases, and 1 base lay outside the gene matches. The CDR3 is made up of 14 amino acids. Germline V gene data show CDR1 as SEHNR and CDR2 as FQNEAQ (reference sequence). Filled out from reference TRBV7-9 and TRBJ2-3, the complete variable domain reads DTGVSQNPRHKITKRGQNVTFRCDPISEHNRLYWYRQTLGQGPEFLTYFQNEAQLEKSRLLSDRFSAERPKGSFSTLEIQRTEQGDSAMYLCASSRTSGTDTQYFGPGTRLTVL.

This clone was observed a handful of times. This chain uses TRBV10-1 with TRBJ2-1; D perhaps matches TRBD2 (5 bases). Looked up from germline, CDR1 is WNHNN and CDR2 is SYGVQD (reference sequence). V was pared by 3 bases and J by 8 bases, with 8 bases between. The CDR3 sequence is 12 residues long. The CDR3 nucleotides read TGCGCCAGCAGTGAAAGGACTCATGAGCAGTTCTTC. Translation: CASSERTHEQFF.

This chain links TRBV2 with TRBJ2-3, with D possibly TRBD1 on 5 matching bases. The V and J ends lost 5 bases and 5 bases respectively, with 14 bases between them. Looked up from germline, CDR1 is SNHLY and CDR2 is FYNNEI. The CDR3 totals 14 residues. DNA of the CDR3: TGTGCCAGCAGTACGATGGCCCAGGGAGATACGCAGTATTTT. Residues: CASSTMAQGDTQYF. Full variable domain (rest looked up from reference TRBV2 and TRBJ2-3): EPEVTQTPSHQVTQMGQEVILRCVPISNHLYFYWYRQILGQKVEFLVSFYNNEISEKSEIFDDQFSVERPDGSNFTLKIRSTKLEDSAMYFCASSTMAQGDTQYFGPGTRLTVL.

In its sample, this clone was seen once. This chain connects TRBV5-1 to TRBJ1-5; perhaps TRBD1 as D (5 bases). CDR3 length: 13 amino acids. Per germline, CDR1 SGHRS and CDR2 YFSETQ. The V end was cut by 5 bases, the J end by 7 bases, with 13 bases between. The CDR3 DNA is TGCGCCAGCAGGGCCAGGGAGGACCAGCCCCAGCATTTT. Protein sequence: CASRAREDQPQHF.

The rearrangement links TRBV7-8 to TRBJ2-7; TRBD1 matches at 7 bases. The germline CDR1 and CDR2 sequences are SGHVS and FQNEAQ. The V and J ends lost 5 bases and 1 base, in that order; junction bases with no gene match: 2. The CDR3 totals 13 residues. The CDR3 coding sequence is TGTGCCAGCAGCCCGGGACAGTCCTACGAGCAGTACTTC. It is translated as CASSPGQSYEQYF.

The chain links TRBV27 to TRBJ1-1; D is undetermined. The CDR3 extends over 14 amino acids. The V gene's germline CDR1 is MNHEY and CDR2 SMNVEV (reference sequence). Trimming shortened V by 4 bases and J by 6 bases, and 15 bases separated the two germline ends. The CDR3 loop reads CASSWPGKGSEAFF. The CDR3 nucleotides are TGTGCCAGCAGTTGGCCCGGGAAAGGGTCTGAAGCTTTCTTT.

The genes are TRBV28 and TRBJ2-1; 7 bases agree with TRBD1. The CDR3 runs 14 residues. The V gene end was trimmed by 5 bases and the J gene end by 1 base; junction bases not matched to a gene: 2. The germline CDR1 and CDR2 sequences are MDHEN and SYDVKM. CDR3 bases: TGTGCCAGCAGTCCGACAGGGTCCTACAATGAGCAGTTCTTC. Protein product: CASSPTGSYNEQFF. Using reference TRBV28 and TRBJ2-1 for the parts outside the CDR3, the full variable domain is DVKVTQSSRYLVKRTGEKVFLECVQDMDHENMFWYRQDPGLGLRLIYFSYDVKMKEKGDIPEGYSVSREKKERFSLILESASTNQTSMYLCASSPTGSYNEQFFGPGTRLTVL.

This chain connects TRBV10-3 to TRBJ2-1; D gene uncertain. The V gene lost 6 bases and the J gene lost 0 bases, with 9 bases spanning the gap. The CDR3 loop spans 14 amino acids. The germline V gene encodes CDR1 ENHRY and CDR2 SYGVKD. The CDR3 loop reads CAIRSTRSYNEQFF. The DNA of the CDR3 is TGTGCCATCAGATCGACTCGCTCCTACAATGAGCAGTTCTTC.